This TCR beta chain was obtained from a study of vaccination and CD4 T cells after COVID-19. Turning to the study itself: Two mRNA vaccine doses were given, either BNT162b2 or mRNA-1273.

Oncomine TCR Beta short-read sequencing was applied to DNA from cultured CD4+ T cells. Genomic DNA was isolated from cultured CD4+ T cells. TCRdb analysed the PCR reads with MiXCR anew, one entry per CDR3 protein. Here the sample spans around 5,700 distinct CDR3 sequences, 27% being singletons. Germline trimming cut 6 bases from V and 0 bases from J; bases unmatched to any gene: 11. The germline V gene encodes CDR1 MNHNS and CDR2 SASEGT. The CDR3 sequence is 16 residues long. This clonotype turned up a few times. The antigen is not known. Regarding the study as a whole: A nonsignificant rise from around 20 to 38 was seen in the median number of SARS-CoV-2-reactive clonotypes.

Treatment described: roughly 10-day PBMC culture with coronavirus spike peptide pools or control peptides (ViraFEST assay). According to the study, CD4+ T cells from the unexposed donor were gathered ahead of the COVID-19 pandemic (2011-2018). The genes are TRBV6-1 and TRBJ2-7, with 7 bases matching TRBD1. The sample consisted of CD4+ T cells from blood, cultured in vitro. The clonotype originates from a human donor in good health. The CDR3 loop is CASRDEGGSSSYEQYF. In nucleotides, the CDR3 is TGTGCCAGCAGGGATGAAGGGGGCTCGAGCTCCTACGAGCAGTACTTC.